This entry lists 24 T cell receptor beta chains sequenced from one sample in a study of cytomegalovirus exposure and HLA in healthy donors (dated by TCRdb to the late 2010s). Libraries were made using the immunoSEQ multiplex PCR assay. A mixture of 60 forward primers for TCR Vbeta segments and 13 reverse primers for TCR Jbeta segments was used in the multiplex PCR. As stored in TCRdb, this immuneACCESS dataset retains in-frame rearrangements with V and J assigned. A fraction of the clones does not appear; measured against another copy, unresolved V genes explain less than half of the discrepancy, and the remainder lacks a known reason. The sample table holds 140,000 to 150,000 clones, of which 60% to 80% were seen once. The ten biggest clones cover roughly 6.3% of the sample. The material sequenced was PBMCs. The source is a woman between 40 and 55 years old in good health and CMV-seropositive.

As DNA, the CDR3 is TGTGCCAGCAGCGCCGTCCCAGACACCGGGGAGCTGTTTTTT. Encoded protein: CASSAVPDTGELFF. The J gene is TRBJ2-2, the V gene TRBV9; D gene ambiguous. Per the germline V gene, CDR1 is SGDLS and CDR2 is YYNGEE. Trimming left V 3 bases short and J 3 bases short, with 9 bases between. This CDR3 is 14 amino acids long.

V and J are TRBV10-1 and TRBJ1-1; a possible D gene is TRBD1 (5 bases). V gave up 5 bases and J gave up 1 base, with 14 bases separating them. Germline CDR1 is WNHNN and CDR2 is SYGVQD (reference sequence). The CDR3 extends over 15 amino acids. The CDR3 nucleotides read TGCGCCAGCAGTCAAGAGACAGACCCGAACACTGAAGCTTTCTTT. This encodes CASSQETDPNTEAFF.

This clone was seen more than once but under ten times. The V and J genes are TRBV4-2 and TRBJ2-7; the D gene is possibly TRBD2 (5 bases). CDR1 is LGHNA and CDR2 is YNFKEQ in the germline V gene. The CDR3 has 17 amino acids. V lost 0 bases and J 3 bases, leaving 18 bases between the germline ends. CDR3: CASSQEGWLQAGYEQYF. CDR3 DNA: TGTGCCAGCAGCCAAGAGGGGTGGCTTCAGGCGGGCTACGAGCAGTACTTC.

The V gene is TRBV29-1, the J gene TRBJ2-5; 7 positions match TRBD1. The V and J ends lost 7 bases and 0 bases, in that order; junction bases with no gene match: 5. The CDR3 length is 13 residues. Germline values: CDR1 SQVTM, CDR2 ANQGSEA. CDR3 DNA sequence: TGCAGCGCAAAGGGACAGTACCAAGAGACCCAGTACTTC. It translates to CSAKGQYQETQYF.

V usage is TRBV5-4 and J usage is TRBJ2-2, with D perhaps TRBD1 (7 bases). The CDR3 has 19 residues. Germline CDR1 reads SGHNT; CDR2 reads YYREEE (reference sequence). V lost 4 bases and J lost 0, with 22 bases in between. This CDR3 is CASSTKQGSGDANTGELFF. The CDR3 DNA reads as TGTGCCAGCAGCACTAAACAGGGGTCGGGAGACGCGAACACCGGGGAGCTGTTTTTT.

V gene TRBV25-1 combines with J gene TRBJ2-5; TRBD2 matches 8 bases. This CDR3 spans 16 amino acids. V gave up 2 bases and J gave up 5 bases; unmatched junction bases: 10. CDR1 and CDR2 (germline): MGHDK, SYGVNS. The CDR3 DNA reads TGTGCCAGCAGTGAACCGGCGGGGGGTGGTGATGAGACCCAGTACTTC. Protein sequence: CASSEPAGGGDETQYF.

The chain combines TRBV18 with TRBJ2-1; 9 nucleotides agree with TRBD1. Germline-derived CDR1 and CDR2 are KGHSH and LQKENI. V was pared by 0 bases and J by 6 bases, with 9 bases of the junction left unmatched. CDR3 length: 17 residues. CDR3 loop: CASSPPLRTGEGNEQFF. The CDR3 DNA follows: TGTGCCAGCTCACCACCCCTAAGGACAGGGGAGGGCAATGAGCAGTTCTTC.

The chain recombines TRBV5-6 with TRBJ2-7; the D gene is possibly TRBD1 (6 bases). The CDR3 runs to 14 residues. Trimming took 4 bases from V and 2 from J, leaving 13 bases between them. Germline CDR1 and CDR2: SGHDT and YYEEEE. CDR3 bases: TGTGCCAGCAGCGCCCAAGGGGGTACCTACGAGCAGTACTTC. Translated: CASSAQGGTYEQYF.

This clone has only a few counts. V and J are TRBV29-1 and TRBJ2-1; no clear D gene. The CDR3 sequence is 14 residues long. Deletions cut 5 bases from V and 0 bases from J, with 11 bases between. CDR1 and CDR2 (germline): SQVTM, ANQGSEA. The CDR3 reads CSVPDIPSYNEQFF. The CDR3 coding sequence is TGCAGCGTTCCAGACATACCCTCCTACAATGAGCAGTTCTTC.

The V gene is TRBV6-1, the J gene TRBJ2-4, with D perhaps matching TRBD1 (6 bases). The CDR3 extends over 11 amino acids. Per germline, CDR1 MNHNS and CDR2 SASEGT. Written as DNA, the CDR3 is TGTGCTAGGAACAGGGTAAACATTCAGTACTTC. It codes for CARNRVNIQYF.

The rearrangement links TRBV6-5 to TRBJ1-4; the D gene is possibly TRBD1 (5 bases). Per the germline V gene, CDR1 is MNHEY and CDR2 is SVGAGI. V shed 3 bases and J shed 5 bases, with 13 bases lying between them. This CDR3 region has 15 residues. The CDR3 bases are TGTGCCAGCAGTTATGGAGGGACGACGAATGAAAAACTGTTTTTT. Translating gives CASSYGGTTNEKLFF.

The rearrangement links TRBV7-2 to TRBJ1-2; 10 bases line up with TRBD1. The CDR3 sequence is 16 residues long. With 2 bases clipped from V and 6 bases from J, the junction kept 9 bases outside the gene matches. Germline V lookup: CDR1 SGHTA, CDR2 FQGNSA. CDR3 sequence reads: CASSLRVRDRGNGYTF. The CDR3 nucleotides are TGTGCCAGCAGCTTACGGGTACGGGACAGGGGTAATGGCTACACCTTC.

The V and J genes are TRBV7-2 and TRBJ1-5; D may be TRBD1 (5 bases). The V end was cut by 6 bases, the J end by 0 bases, with 12 bases between. Germline V gives CDR1 SGHTA, CDR2 FQGNSA. This CDR3 spans 15 amino acids. The CDR3 DNA follows: TGTGCCAGCAGGCGAGACAGTTATAGCAATCAGCCCCAGCATTTT. Its translation is CASRRDSYSNQPQHF.

The rearrangement joins TRBV5-1 to TRBJ2-5, with TRBD1 matching 8 bases. The germline V gene encodes CDR1 SGHRS and CDR2 YFSETQ. With V trimmed by 0 bases and J by 4 bases, 14 bases remained unmatched. CDR3 length equals 18 residues. The CDR3 nucleotides read TGCGCCAGCAGCTTGGCGGACAGGGTGGGTGGACGAGGAGAGACCCAGTACTTC. Its translation is CASSLADRVGGRGETQYF.

The gene calls are TRBV6-5 and TRBJ1-2; possible D gene TRBD1, 5 bases. V gave up 5 bases and J gave up 5 bases, with 18 bases separating them. There are 15 residues in the CDR3. CDR1 is MNHEY and CDR2 is SVGAGI in the germline V gene. CDR3 DNA sequence: TGTGCCAGCAGTCCGATCCCCGGGGGGGGATATGGCTACACCTTC. Translated, it gives CASSPIPGGGYGYTF.

This clone has more than one count but fewer than ten. This rearrangement joins TRBV7-3 to TRBJ1-2; the D is unclear. V lost 9 bases and J lost 6, with 8 bases in between. Germline loops: CDR1 SGHTA, CDR2 FQGTGA. The CDR3 has 10 amino acids. The CDR3 protein is CASPFHGYTF. In nucleotides, the CDR3 is TGTGCCAGTCCTTTCCATGGCTACACCTTC.

The chain combines TRBV19 with TRBJ1-5; unclear D gene. The germline CDR1 and CDR2 sequences are LNHDA and SQIVND (reference sequence). The CDR3 length is 13 residues. Trimming took off 6 bases at V and 2 bases at J, with 8 bases between the two ends. The CDR3 sequence is CASRFSGNQPQHF. The DNA for the CDR3 is TGTGCCAGTAGGTTTTCGGGCAATCAGCCCCAGCATTTT.

J is TRBJ1-2 and V is TRBV7-9; D not certain. Trimming removed 5 bases at V and 0 bases at J, with 7 bases between. Germline CDR1 reads SEHNR; CDR2 reads FQNEAQ (reference sequence). The CDR3 loop spans 13 amino acids. The CDR3 DNA reads as TGTGCCAGCAGCCTATACTCTAACTATGGCTACACCTTC. This encodes CASSLYSNYGYTF.

This clone was seen more than once but under ten times. One junction end does not reproduce the germline sequence, and a read error may be involved. This chain joins TRBV7-9 and TRBJ1-1; the D is unclear. This CDR3 region has 14 residues. Germline V gives CDR1 SEHNR, CDR2 FQNEAQ (reference sequence). In DNA, the CDR3 is TGTTCCAGCAGCTCCCACTCCCGAATCCGGGGAGCTTTCTTT. The encoded protein is CSSSSHSRIRGAFF. Full variable domain (outside the CDR3, taken from reference TRBV7-9 and TRBJ1-1): DTGVSQNPRHKITKRGQNVTFRCDPISEHNRLYWYRQTLGQGPEFLTYFQNEAQLEKSRLLSDRFSAERPKGSFSTLEIQRTEQGDSAMYLCSSSSHSRIRGAFFGQGTRLTVV.

This chain joins TRBV10-3 and TRBJ2-7; no clear D gene. The ends were cut back, 4 bases at V and 0 bases at J, with 7 bases in the middle. CDR3 length equals 13 residues. The germline CDR1 and CDR2 sequences are ENHRY and SYGVKD. The CDR3 sequence: CAISAEISYEQYF. For the CDR3, the DNA is TGTGCCATCAGTGCGGAGATCTCCTACGAGCAGTACTTC.

The chain links TRBV7-2 to TRBJ1-1; 7 nucleotides line up with TRBD1. Trimming cost V 8 bases and J 3 bases; bases outside gene matches: 9. Germline assignment: CDR1 SGHTA and CDR2 FQGNSA. The CDR3 has 14 residues. In DNA, the CDR3 is TGTGCCAGCGGCAACAGGGGACTCGACACTGAAGCTTTCTTT. This sequence encodes CASGNRGLDTEAFF.

Comments on this clone: One junction end does not reproduce the germline sequence, and a read error may be involved. This rearrangement joins TRBV7-9 to TRBJ2-7, with D perhaps matching TRBD1 (6 bases). The CDR3 sequence is 17 residues long. Looked up from germline, CDR1 is SEHNR and CDR2 is FQNEAQ (reference sequence). In nucleotides, the CDR3 is TGTTCCAGCAGCTTGTTTGGGGGCGACCCCCGCTCCTACGAGCAGTACTTC. It translates to CSSSLFGGDPRSYEQYF.

The chain recombines TRBV6-1 with TRBJ2-3; TRBD1 might be the D (7 bases). The CDR3 contains 15 residues. The germline gives CDR1 MNHNS, CDR2 SASEGT. Trimming took 8 bases from V and 2 from J, leaving 17 bases between them. Here the CDR3 DNA reads TGTGCCAGCGGAGGGGGCCGTCGATACACAGATACGCAGTATTTT. It is translated as CASGGGRRYTDTQYF.

The chain has TRBV5-1 and TRBJ2-1; D may be TRBD1 (7 bases). The CDR3 is 13 residues long. Deletions cut 0 bases from V and 9 bases from J, with 10 bases between. Germline V gene lookup returns CDR1 SGHRS and CDR2 YFSETQ. This chain's CDR3 is CASSLGQGGEQFF. In DNA form, the CDR3 reads TGCGCCAGCAGCTTGGGTCAGGGGGGTGAGCAGTTCTTC.